This T cell receptor (beta chain) came from a study of T cells after yellow fever vaccination. Study outcomes and limitations: Although the secondary response was weaker, it peaked faster, at day 5 versus 15.

This clonotype was picked up a small number of times. Its antigen is not identified. MiXCR, run by TCRdb on the 5' RACE reads, gives a single entry per CDR3 protein. The table has 450,000 to 600,000 distinct CDR3 sequences, roughly 13% seen once; the top ten hold roughly 13%. Germline V gene sequence: CDR1 MNHEY, CDR2 SVGEGT. This CDR3 contains 14 residues. After removal of 6 bases from V and 4 bases from J, the junction contained 6 bases not matched to a gene. The rearrangement joins TRBV6-2 or TRBV6-3 to TRBJ2-1, with TRBD2 matching over 7 bases. The source is a young man who received the YFV17D yellow fever vaccine. Sequenced here: PBMCs, sampled on the day of the yellow fever booster vaccination. CDR3 nucleotide sequence: TGTGCCAGCAGCCAAGGGCGGGAGTACAATGAGCAGTTCTTC. This translates into CASSQGREYNEQFF.